The rows below give T cell receptor beta chains drawn from one sample of a study of human T cells and chemical hapten exposure. One entry per CDR3 protein, called by TCRdb with MiXCR from the RACE reads. The data contain roughly 64,000 distinct CDR3 sequences, approximately 11% of them seen just once; the ten biggest clones take up about 2.3%. Sequenced material: whole blood, taken in connection with sensitization to the hapten diphenylcyclopropenone (DPC). These receptors were collected from a woman in her 30s with alopecia areata. Some clones in this sample may be carry-over from other donors' samples. CDR3s include the opening cysteine and the closing phenylalanine or tryptophan.

CDR3aa	v_gene
CASQKGTGEKLFF	TRBV28
CSASPLLGGEYLDTQYF	TRBV20-1
CASSKWTASYNEQFF	TRBV11-2
CASSQDPSGGDNEQFF	TRBV4-3
CASSSPGTVEAFF	TRBV7-7
CASSPPAREVNTIYF	TRBV18
CSVDGESYNEQFF	TRBV29-1
CASSLLRTSGTNEQFF	TRBV11-2
CASSYGTFEETQYF	TRBV6-6
CASSQDPNVPGELFF	TRBV4-3
CATSRDRGPEQYF	TRBV15
CASSAGPQETQYF	TRBV7-3
CASSAPDQETQYF	TRBV28
CSVGDRENEQYF	TRBV29-1
CASSSNRGEDSGYTF	TRBV7-9
CASTAGGTYNSPLHF	TRBV2
CASSSWTGGAYEQYF	TRBV7-9
CAWSWDRGEAFF	TRBV30